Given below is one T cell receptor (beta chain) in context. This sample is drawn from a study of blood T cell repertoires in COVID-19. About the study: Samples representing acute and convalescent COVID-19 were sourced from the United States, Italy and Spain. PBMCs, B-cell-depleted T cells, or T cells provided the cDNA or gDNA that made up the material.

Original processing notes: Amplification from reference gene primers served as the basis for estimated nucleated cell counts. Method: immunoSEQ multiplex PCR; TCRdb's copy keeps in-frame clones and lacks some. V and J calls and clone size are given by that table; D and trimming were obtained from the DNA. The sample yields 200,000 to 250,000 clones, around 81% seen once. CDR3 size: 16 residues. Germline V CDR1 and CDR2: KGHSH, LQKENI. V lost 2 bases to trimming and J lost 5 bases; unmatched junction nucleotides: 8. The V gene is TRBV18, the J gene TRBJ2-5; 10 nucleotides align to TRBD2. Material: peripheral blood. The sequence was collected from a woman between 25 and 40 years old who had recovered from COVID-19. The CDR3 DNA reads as TGTGCCAGCTCACCAGAGAGGTCTAGCGGGAGTGAGACCCAGTACTTC. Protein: CASSPERSSGSETQYF.